This T cell receptor beta chain comes out of a study of shared clonotypes between healthy human individuals (TCRdb year 2020). At the level of the whole study: The cohort comprised a couple of women and a few men aged 18 to 49 years. Per donor, three plates each were used for CD4 naive and CD4 memory, two for CD8 naive, and one for CD8 memory. To estimate repertoire size and how much clonotypes are shared between individuals, the study performed deep sequencing of blood TCR repertoires from 4 to 6 healthy adults. Different laboratories and diverse techniques were used to prepare libraries and sequence TCR repertoires, to increase sequencing depth and limit assay-specific biases. Leukapheresis yielded between about 0.94 and 9 billion PBMCs per donor.

General findings and caveats noted by the study authors: Clonotypes shared by all four sorted-subset donors showed higher generation probabilities than non-shared clonotypes. Pairwise subsampling led to the expectation that sequencing depth would affect the degree of clonotype sharing among donors. The small number of donors limited the genetic and exposure-history diversity represented. Naive subsets generally had larger estimated clonotype richness than memory subsets. When a few donors were compared, the shared fraction of clonotypes was about 5% for naive CD4, about 4% for naive CD8, roughly 2.3% for memory CD4, and less than 0.45% for memory CD8. Even with the large sequencing depth, rarefaction of the sorted-subset datasets indicated that sequencing was incomplete. Sampling was limited to blood, and TCR repertoires in tissue likely differ from TCR repertoires in blood.

For the CD8 naive samples, CD45RO-negative cells were positively selected for CCR7, yielding a CD45RA+CCR7+ population from which TemRA cells were excluded. Healthy HIV-negative adults with no recently reported acute infections or vaccinations were included as donors. Every donor was a Caucasian adult living in Nashville, Tennessee, USA. Blood was collected by leukapheresis, and PBMCs were isolated by Ficoll-Histopaque density gradient centrifugation and then cryopreserved in liquid nitrogen vapor phase. Analytical flow cytometry was used to check the purity and quantity of every magnetically sorted T cell population. From each sorted fraction, genomic DNA was isolated and quantified by UV absorbance on a Nanodrop 2000c. TCR CDR3 regions were amplified from genomic DNA by multiplex PCR using the deep immunoSEQ assay. For each cell subset, the extracted genomic DNA was distributed evenly across all wells of several immunoSEQ 96-well plates, and each plate served as one replicate. Each replicate PCR for sorted subsets received about 210 ng genomic DNA, equal to about 29,000 T cell genomes. The purified libraries were quantified using a Qubit 3.0 fluorometer, sized with a Bioanalyzer 2100, and then quantified again using the KAPA Library Quantification kit. Each immunoSEQ 96-well plate was sequenced on its own single-read 150-cycle Illumina NextSeq 550 flow cell. Under the source paper's analysis protocol: Because the immunoSEQ output included only junctional sequences and no quality scores, the filtering could not be the same as the filtering used for full-length reads. To assign V/J genes and CDR3, sequences were annotated against IMGT germline references using PyIR, a Python wrapper for IgBLAST v1.9. Reads were filtered out if the reads had weak V/J assignments (E-value above 1e-6), no CDR3, stop codons, out-of-frame junctions, or ambiguous translated residues. A V3J clonotype was defined by an identical inferred V gene, J gene, and CDR3 amino acid sequence. The percentage overlap between two repertoires was calculated by dividing the number of shared unique clonotypes by the size of the smaller repertoire. Repertoire richness was assessed with RTK rarefaction, the Chao1 estimator, and Recon v2.1 estimates of unobserved clonotypes. Generation probabilities for all TCRbeta clonotypes obtained by the gDNA method from a handful of donors were computed using OLGA. As stored in TCRdb, this immuneACCESS dataset retains in-frame rearrangements with V and J assigned. A fraction of the clones does not appear; measured against another copy, unresolved V genes explain less than half of the discrepancy, and the remainder lacks a known reason. V, J and clone size were drawn from that table, and D and trimming were deduced from the DNA. A total of more than 2 million clones appear in this sample, just over 90% of them only once. Together, the top ten hold over 1.5% of the sample.

With regard to this clone: Its antigen has not been determined. Nothing much larger sits one base from this clone, and base qualities are not available.

Sequences were obtained from naive CD8+ T cells from PBMCs. The sample's cell subset or site label, in plain terms: CD45RA+CCR7+. The TCR was taken from a man younger than 35 in good health. Some clones in this sample may be carry-over from other donors' samples.

The DNA reads TGTGCCAGCAGCGTAGAGGGACAGGGGGCGTTGAATGAGCAGTTCTTC. Its translation is CASSVEGQGALNEQFF. This chain joins TRBV9 to TRBJ2-1; 12 bases in the junction line up with TRBD1. V lost 0 bases and J lost 7 bases, and the count of bases not matched to a germline gene is 5. Inclusive of the bounding cysteine and phenylalanine, the CDR3 is 16 residues long. The sequence is cut down to CDR3 DNA, 48 bases in frame from base 1. According to the germline V gene, CDR1 reads SGDLS and CDR2 reads YYNGEE.